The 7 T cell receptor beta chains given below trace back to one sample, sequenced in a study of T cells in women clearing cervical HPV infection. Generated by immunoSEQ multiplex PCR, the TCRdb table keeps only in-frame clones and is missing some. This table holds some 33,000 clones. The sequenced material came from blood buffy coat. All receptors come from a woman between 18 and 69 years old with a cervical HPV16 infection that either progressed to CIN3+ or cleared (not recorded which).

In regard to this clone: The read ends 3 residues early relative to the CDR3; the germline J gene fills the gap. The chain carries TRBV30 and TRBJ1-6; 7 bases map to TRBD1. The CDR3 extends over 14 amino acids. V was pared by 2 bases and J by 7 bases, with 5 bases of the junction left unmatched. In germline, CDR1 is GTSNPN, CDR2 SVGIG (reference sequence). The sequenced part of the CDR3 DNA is TGTGCCTGGAGTTCCGGACAGGACAATTCACCC. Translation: CAWSSGQDNSP. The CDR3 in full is CAWSSGQDNSPLHF. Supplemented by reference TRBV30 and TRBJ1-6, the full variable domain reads SQTIHQWPATLVQPVGSPLSLECTVEGTSNPNLYWYRQAAGRGLQLLFYSVGIGQISSEVPQNLSASRPQDRQFILSSKKLLLSDSGFYLCAWSSGQDNSPLHFGNGTRLTVT.

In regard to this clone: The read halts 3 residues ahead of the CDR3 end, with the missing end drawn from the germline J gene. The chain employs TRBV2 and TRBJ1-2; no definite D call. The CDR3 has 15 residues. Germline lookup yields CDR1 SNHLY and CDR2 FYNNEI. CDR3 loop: CASSVLAVSSYDYTF. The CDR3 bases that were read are TGTGCCAGCAGTGTACTAGCGGTAAGCTCCTACGAC.

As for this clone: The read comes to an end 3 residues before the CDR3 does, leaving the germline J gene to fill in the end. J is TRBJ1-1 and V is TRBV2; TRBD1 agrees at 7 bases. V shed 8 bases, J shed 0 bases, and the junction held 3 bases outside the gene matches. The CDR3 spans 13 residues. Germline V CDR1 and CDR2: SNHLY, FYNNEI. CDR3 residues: CASLRGLNTEAFF. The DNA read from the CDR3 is TGTGCCAGCCTGAGGGGGCTGAACACTGAA.

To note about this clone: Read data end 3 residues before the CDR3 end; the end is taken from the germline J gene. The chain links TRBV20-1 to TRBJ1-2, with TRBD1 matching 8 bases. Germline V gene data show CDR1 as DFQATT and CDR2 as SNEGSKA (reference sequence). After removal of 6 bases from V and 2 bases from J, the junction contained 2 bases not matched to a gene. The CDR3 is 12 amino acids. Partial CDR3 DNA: TGCAGTGCATACAGGGGGAACTATGGC. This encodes CSAYRGNYG. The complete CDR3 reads CSAYRGNYGYTF.

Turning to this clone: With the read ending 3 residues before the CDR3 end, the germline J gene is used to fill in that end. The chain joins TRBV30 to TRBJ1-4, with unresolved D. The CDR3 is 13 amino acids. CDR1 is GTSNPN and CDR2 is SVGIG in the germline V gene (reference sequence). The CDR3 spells CAWASTPNSPLFF. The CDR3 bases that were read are TGTGCCTGGGCCTCCACCCCTAATTCACCA.

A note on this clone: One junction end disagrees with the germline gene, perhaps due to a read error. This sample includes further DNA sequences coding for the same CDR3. The CDR3 bases that were read are TGTGCCAGCTCACCAAGGACAGATTCTGGAAACACA. It encodes CASSPRTDSGNT. Given in full, the CDR3 is CASSPRTDSGNTIYF. This chain uses TRBV18 with TRBJ1-3, with a possible D match to TRBD1 (6 bases). The read falls 3 residues short of the CDR3 end, and the missing part is taken from the germline J gene. In germline, CDR1 is KGHSH, CDR2 LQKENI. There are 15 residues in the CDR3.

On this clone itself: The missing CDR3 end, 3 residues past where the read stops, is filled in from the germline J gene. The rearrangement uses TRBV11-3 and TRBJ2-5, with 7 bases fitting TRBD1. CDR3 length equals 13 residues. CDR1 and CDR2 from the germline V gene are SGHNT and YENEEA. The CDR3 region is CASRDRSTDTQYF. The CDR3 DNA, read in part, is TGTGCCAGCCGGGACAGAAGCACAGATACC.